One T cell receptor beta chain is described in this entry. Antigen specificity is unknown. The data are from a study of T-cell reconstitution after alpha-beta-depleted transplantation in children. Whole-study findings and limits: T-cell counts and diversity were attributed mostly to newly produced T cells one year after transplant. Some patients showed high day-60 TCRbeta diversity, which derived from surviving recipient T cells and thymic progenitors. There were reportedly several hundred expanded graft clones from which alpha-beta T cells came about two months after transplant.

V shed 4 bases and J shed 6 bases, with 11 bases lying between them. Germline V gives CDR1 SGHDT, CDR2 YYEEEE. The CDR3 is 13 amino acids. This sample's TCRbeta library carried unique molecular identifier barcodes. MiXCR, run by TCRdb on the PCR reads, gives a single entry per CDR3 protein. The sample lists approximately 980,000 distinct CDR3 sequences, roughly 31% occurring once. This TCR came from a boy in the first two years of life who had a stem cell transplant for SCID, so the T cells may come from the graft donor. The sample in question was PBMCs, mostly from graft donor cells, obtained 360 days after TCRalphabeta/CD19-depleted stem cell transplant. The J gene is TRBJ2-1, the V gene TRBV5-6, with D perhaps being TRBD1 or TRBD2 (5 bases each). The CDR3 nucleotides read TGTGCCAGCAGCCCTCTGGGGGTCAATGAGCAGTTCTTC. It yields the protein CASSPLGVNEQFF. Full variable domain (outside the CDR3, taken from reference TRBV5-6 and TRBJ2-1): DAGVTQSPTHLIKTRGQQVTLRCSPKSGHDTVSWYQQALGQGPQFIFQYYEEEERQRGNFPDRFSGHQFPNYSSELNVNALLLGDSALYLCASSPLGVNEQFFGPGTRLTVL.